These 24 T cell receptor beta chains were all obtained from the same sample, sequenced in a study of cytomegalovirus exposure and HLA in healthy donors (TCRdb year 2017). Libraries were made using the immunoSEQ multiplex PCR assay. The multiplex PCR relied on a mix of 60 forward primers for TCR Vbeta segments and 13 reverse primers for TCR Jbeta segments. TCRdb re-hosts the immuneACCESS table, in-frame sequences only. Its copies lack some clones; in the studies checked, an unresolved V gene accounts for under half of them, and the cause for the rest is not known. In this sample the table shows around 220,000 clones, more than 60% of which occur a single time. The ten biggest clones cover under 2% of the sample. Material for sequencing was PBMCs. The receptors here all came from a woman aged 25 to 39 in good health and CMV-seronegative.

This clone was seen more than once but under ten times. V is TRBV11-3 and J is TRBJ2-3, with 9 bases identical to TRBD2. Germline trimming cut 5 bases from V and 5 bases from J; bases unmatched to any gene: 5. There are 14 residues in the CDR3. CDR1 SGHNT and CDR2 YENEEA come from the germline V gene. CDR3 bases: TGTGCCAGCAGCCCAGCGGGGGGCGGAGATACGCAGTATTTT. Its translation: CASSPAGGGDTQYF.

The gene calls are TRBV11-2 and TRBJ2-3; 7 bases are shared with TRBD1. The germline V gene has CDR1 SGHAT and CDR2 FQNNGV. V shed 3 bases and J 2 bases; nucleotides not matched to a gene: 5. This CDR3 is 15 amino acids long. Written as DNA, the CDR3 is TGTGCCAGCAGCTTGGGACAGCTCCCCACAGATACGCAGTATTTT. It specifies CASSLGQLPTDTQYF.

This chain joins TRBV30 and TRBJ2-3; D remains ambiguous. V was trimmed by 3 bases and J by 2 bases, leaving 9 bases between them. Germline V gene sequence: CDR1 GTSNPN, CDR2 SVGIG (reference sequence). The CDR3 loop spans 13 amino acids. In DNA, the CDR3 is TGTGCCTGGAGCCCTGACAACACAGATACGCAGTATTTT. Amino acids: CAWSPDNTDTQYF.

The CDR3 coding sequence is TGTGCCACCAGCCCACGGGCCCCGGGGACCTACAATGAGCAGTTCTTC. It yields the protein CATSPRAPGTYNEQFF. This rearrangement joins TRBV15 to TRBJ2-1; D is perhaps TRBD2 (5 bases). The V gene's germline CDR1 is LNHNV and CDR2 YYDKDF (reference sequence). Deletions cut 5 bases from V and 2 bases from J, with 16 bases between. This CDR3 comprises 16 residues.

V and J are TRBV30 and TRBJ1-6; D call uncertain. This CDR3 spans 13 amino acids. Trimming shortened V by 2 bases and J by 7 bases, and 9 bases separated the two germline ends. From germline, CDR1 is GTSNPN and CDR2 SVGIG (reference sequence). Here the CDR3 DNA reads TGTGCCTGGAGTTCGATACACAATTCACCCCTCCACTTT. It is translated as CAWSSIHNSPLHF.

The chain links TRBV7-3 to TRBJ1-6; weak D call: TRBD1 (6 bases). Trimming took 2 bases from V and 7 from J, leaving 12 bases between them. CDR3 size: 15 residues. The germline V gene has CDR1 SGHTA and CDR2 FQGTGA. CDR3 in DNA: TGTGCCAGCAGCTTAGGGTCAGGGGTCAATTCACCCCTCCACTTT. Amino acids: CASSLGSGVNSPLHF.

The chain recombines TRBV19 with TRBJ2-1; 10 nucleotides agree with TRBD2. Trimming removed 5 bases from V and 0 bases from J; junction bases left unmatched: 1. Germline values: CDR1 LNHDA, CDR2 SQIVND (reference sequence). The CDR3 covers 15 residues. The CDR3 bases are TGTGCCAGTAGTGTAGCGGGGGGCTCCTACAATGAGCAGTTCTTC. Its translation is CASSVAGGSYNEQFF.

The chain couples TRBV6-5 to TRBJ2-7; D is undetermined. Trimming pared 5 bases from V and 0 bases from J, leaving 11 bases between. CDR1 is MNHEY and CDR2 is SVGAGI in the germline V gene. The CDR3 sequence is 14 residues long. The CDR3 DNA sequence: TGTGCCAGCAGTGAAGTCTCCTACTCCTACGAGCAGTACTTC. Protein: CASSEVSYSYEQYF.

This clone showed up just a few times. The chain uses TRBV7-8 and TRBJ2-7; a possible D gene is TRBD2 (6 bases). V shed 1 base and J shed 9 bases, with 22 bases lying between them. Per the germline V gene, CDR1 is SGHVS and CDR2 is FQNEAQ. This CDR3 comprises 16 residues. This chain's CDR3 is CASSLGPQLAKRGQYF. CDR3 DNA sequence: TGTGCCAGCAGCTTAGGTCCCCAACTAGCTAAGCGTGGGCAGTACTTC.

The V and J genes are TRBV25-1 and TRBJ2-7, with D perhaps TRBD1 (7 bases). This CDR3 contains 14 residues. V was pared by 8 bases and J by 4 bases, with 18 bases between. Per the germline V gene, CDR1 is MGHDK and CDR2 is SYGVNS. The CDR3 bases are TGTGCCAGCGCCGGGAGCAGGGGGTTATACGAGCAGTACTTC. As protein: CASAGSRGLYEQYF.

V is TRBV27 and J is TRBJ1-1, with no clear D. V lost 2 bases and J 0 bases, leaving 19 bases between the germline ends. Germline values: CDR1 MNHEY, CDR2 SMNVEV (reference sequence). The CDR3 is 18 residues long. The CDR3 DNA sequence: TGTGCCAGCAGTTTAAGCGGAATTGGGTACACCATGAACACTGAAGCTTTCTTT. It specifies CASSLSGIGYTMNTEAFF.

V gene TRBV6-5 combines with J gene TRBJ1-2; D is unresolved. Per germline, CDR1 MNHEY and CDR2 SVGAGI. The CDR3 has 13 amino acids. Trimming removed 6 bases at V and 7 bases at J, with 15 bases between. As DNA, the CDR3 is TGTGCCAGCAGCCGCGGGATTTCGGTTGGCTACACCTTC. It codes for CASSRGISVGYTF.

The chain has TRBV7-3 and TRBJ2-5; possibly TRBD1 for D (5 bases). Germline V gene lookup returns CDR1 SGHTA and CDR2 FQGTGA. This CDR3 region has 15 residues. V lost 2 bases and J 4 bases, leaving 14 bases between the germline ends. The CDR3 loop is CASSLLGASGETQYF. DNA for the CDR3: TGTGCCAGCAGCTTATTAGGGGCGTCGGGAGAGACCCAGTACTTC. Filled out from reference TRBV7-3 and TRBJ2-5, the complete variable domain reads GAGVSQTPSNKVTEKGKYVELRCDPISGHTALYWYRQSLGQGPEFLIYFQGTGAADDSGLPNDRFFAVRPEGSVSTLKIQRTERGDSAVYLCASSLLGASGETQYFGPGTRLLVL.

This chain joins TRBV7-8 and TRBJ1-1; possible D gene TRBD1, 5 bases. CDR1 and CDR2 (germline): SGHVS, FQNEAQ. The V end was cut by 1 base, the J end by 1 base, with 16 bases between. This CDR3 has 17 residues. The CDR3, as DNA: TGTGCCAGCAGCTTAGTCCCGCGGCAGGGCTCGAACACTGAAGCTTTCTTT. It specifies CASSLVPRQGSNTEAFF.

The chain couples TRBV7-9 to TRBJ2-3; TRBD2 matches 7 bases. V lost 4 bases and J lost 4; bases outside the gene matches: 5. Germline CDR1 and CDR2: SEHNR and FQNEAQ (reference sequence). This CDR3 has 14 residues. The CDR3 spells CASSWGEGADTQYF. The CDR3 coding sequence is TGTGCCAGCAGCTGGGGGGAGGGAGCAGATACGCAGTATTTT.

In its sample, this clone was seen once. In DNA form, the CDR3 reads TGTGCCATCAGTTTGGGACTAGCGAATGAGCAGTTCTTC. As protein: CAISLGLANEQFF. This chain links TRBV10-3 with TRBJ2-1; TRBD2 agrees at 10 bases. The CDR3 is 13 amino acids. CDR1 is ENHRY and CDR2 is SYGVKD in the germline V gene. V shed 5 bases and J 7 bases; nucleotides not matched to a gene: 2.

The chain uses TRBV19 and TRBJ2-5; D is unresolved. Gene TRBJ2-7 matches the end of the DNA better, so the J call may be wrong. The CDR3 sequence is 13 residues long. CDR1 is LNHDA and CDR2 is SQIVND in the germline V gene (reference sequence). The CDR3 here is CASSIDVSYEQYF. Here the CDR3 DNA reads TGTGCCAGTAGTATAGACGTCTCCTACGAGCAGTACTTC.

This clone has a handful of counts. The chain joins TRBV2 to TRBJ2-5; 8 nucleotides line up with TRBD1. Germline CDR1 is SNHLY and CDR2 is FYNNEI. V trimming: 6 bases; J trimming: 4 bases; junction bases outside the gene matches: 7. There are 14 residues in the CDR3. CDR3 nucleotide sequence: TGTGCCAGCAGAGAGGACAGGGTTGCAGAGACCCAGTACTTC. Translated: CASREDRVAETQYF.

The chain has TRBV7-9 and TRBJ2-1; a possible D gene is TRBD1 (8 bases). CDR1 and CDR2 from the germline V gene are SEHNR and FQNEAQ (reference sequence). This CDR3 comprises 19 residues. V shed 5 bases and J shed 2 bases, with 25 bases lying between them. Written as DNA, the CDR3 is TGTGCCAGCAGCCCCCCGACAGGGGCCCAGCGGGACACCTACAATGAGCAGTTCTTC. Amino acid sequence: CASSPPTGAQRDTYNEQFF.

This clone has a handful of counts. This rearrangement joins TRBV6-1 to TRBJ2-2, with 8 bases lining up with TRBD2. Germline CDR1 reads MNHNS; CDR2 reads SASEGT. This CDR3 is built from 16 residues. J was trimmed by 2 bases and V by 2 bases; bases with no gene match: 4. The CDR3 nucleotides read TGTGCCAGCAGTGAATACGCGGGGGGCAACACCGGGGAGCTGTTTTTT. Translation: CASSEYAGGNTGELFF.

V gene TRBV4-1 combines with J gene TRBJ1-1, with 8 bases aligning to TRBD1. J was trimmed by 6 bases and V by 4 bases; bases with no gene match: 7. Germline V CDR1 and CDR2: MGHRA, YSYEKL. This CDR3 is 14 amino acids long. In DNA form, the CDR3 reads TGCGCCAGCAGCCTACCCGACAGGGGTGCTGAAGCTTTCTTT. Translating it yields CASSLPDRGAEAFF.

This chain joins TRBV5-1 and TRBJ2-3, with 9 bases that match TRBD2. The CDR3 runs to 16 residues. Germline values: CDR1 SGHRS, CDR2 YFSETQ. The V segment lost 6 bases and the J segment 2 bases; nucleotides outside the gene matches: 10. The CDR3 spells CASKEVAGGNTDTQYF. The CDR3 DNA reads TGCGCCAGCAAGGAGGTGGCGGGGGGGAACACAGATACGCAGTATTTT.

The chain recombines TRBV27 with TRBJ2-5; possibly TRBD2 for D (6 bases). The germline V and J ends were trimmed by 6 bases and 5 bases, with 13 bases remaining between them. The CDR3 length is 13 residues. Germline-derived CDR1 and CDR2 are MNHEY and SMNVEV (reference sequence). CDR3 amino acids: CASSPTSGETQYF. CDR3 bases: TGTGCCAGCAGCCCGACTAGTGGTGAGACCCAGTACTTC.

V and J are TRBV10-2 and TRBJ1-2, with D possibly matching TRBD1 (6 bases). Germline V gene data show CDR1 as WSHSY and CDR2 as SAAADI. The ends were cut back, 5 bases at V and 4 bases at J, with 14 bases in the middle. The CDR3 covers 14 residues. This CDR3 reads CASSPGELTYGYTF. The DNA of the CDR3 is TGCGCCAGCAGTCCAGGGGAACTTACCTATGGCTACACCTTC.